The clone carrying this T cell receptor (beta chain) was seen ten or more times. The antigen remains undetermined. This entry belongs to a study of cytomegalovirus exposure and HLA in healthy donors. This CDR3 has 13 amino acids. Germline lookup yields CDR1 SGHAT and CDR2 FQNNGV. The V and J ends lost 0 bases and 7 bases respectively, with 7 bases between them. Study results and caveats: Overall, under 200 TCR beta chains were annotated as cytomegalovirus-associated. Donors belonging to an Asian-associated ancestry cluster reportedly showed fewer N-insertions in productive TCRs than the approximately 690-donor mean, according to what a later analysis found. An analysis was carried out at a later point. It showed that HLA-associated TCR beta chains were more clonally expanded than equally common non-associated chains.

PCR amplification relied on 60 Vbeta primers (plus 13 Jbeta primers). Profiling relied on immunoSEQ multiplex PCR, and the TCRdb table lists in-frame clones only, not all of them. Counted here are some 71,000 clones, around two thirds occurring once; the ten biggest clones make up more than 9.5%. The sequencing sample was made of PBMCs. This clonotype was obtained from a woman aged 45 to 65 in good health and CMV-seropositive. The V and J genes are TRBV11-2 and TRBJ2-1; D is ambiguous. The CDR3 here is CASSLEQLNEQFF. As DNA, the CDR3 is TGTGCCAGCAGCTTAGAACAGTTGAATGAGCAGTTCTTC.